This is a list of T cell receptor beta chains from one sample in a study of blood T cell repertoires in COVID-19. Sequencing was performed with immunoSEQ multiplex PCR; in TCRdb, only in-frame clones are kept and a portion is missing. This sample has approximately 390,000 clones; around 90% occur once, and the top ten carry about 2.1%. The sample taken for sequencing was PBMCs or T cells enriched from blood (not recorded which). The source is a woman aged 40 to 50 with acute COVID-19. Both conserved end residues are trimmed from each CDR3. Each record gives: V gene, J gene, CDR3 protein.

>TRBV6-5|TRBJ2-5
ASSFGQLVETQY
>TRBV19|TRBJ1-5
ASSRGQPNQPQH
>TRBV5-1|TRBJ1-2
ASSTSGDGYT
>TRBV29-1|TRBJ2-5
SVEGPGTKETQY
>TRBV2|TRBJ1-1
ASKQHMNTEAF
>TRBV11-2|TRBJ1-3
ASSWTDLYGNTIY
>TRBV19|TRBJ1-5
ASSSGQGHNQPQH
>TRBV18|TRBJ1-1
ASSPGSRGIGTEAF
>TRBV5-8|TRBJ1-6
ASSLASRSPLH
>TRBV7-6|TRBJ1-4
ASSLTAGILEKLF
>TRBV10-1|TRBJ2-3
ASSESRASSTDTQY
>TRBV25-1|TRBJ1-1
ASSDETGVGTEAF
>TRBV6-1|TRBJ1-2
ASSDPGDPVNYGYT
>TRBV30|TRBJ1-1
AWSVWDRGLTEAF
>TRBV29-1|TRBJ1-4
IKGRRVAEKLF
>TRBV27|TRBJ2-2
ASSFLRGARNTGELF
>TRBV19|TRBJ1-1
ACGTGYVATEAF
>TRBV5-6|TRBJ1-2
ASSFQSIGGPYGYT
>TRBV2|TRBJ1-3
ASSSFGIAGNTIY
>TRBV15|TRBJ2-7
ATSRDRSGGLEQY
>TRBV16|TRBJ2-1
ASSQGTRMFNNEQF
>TRBV9|TRBJ1-2
ASSVGQDGRGYT
>TRBV2|TRBJ1-6
ASSDMTLGNSYNSPLH
>TRBV14|TRBJ2-1
ASSGHLTYNEQF